The 11 T cell receptor beta chains below all came from one sample that was sequenced in a study of blood T cell repertoires in COVID-19 (dated by TCRdb to 2020 to 2022). The library relied on the immunoSEQ multiplex PCR assay. The immuneACCESS repertoire file appears here via TCRdb, limited to in-frame rearrangements. These files lack a portion of the clones; in checked studies, under half of the deficit traces to unresolved V genes, and the cause of the others is not known. Present in this sample are fewer than 350,000 clones, over 75% of which were seen just once. The ten largest clones capture 9.5% of the sample. The sequenced sample consisted of PBMCs or T cells enriched from blood (not recorded which). These receptors were obtained from a middle-aged woman who had recovered from COVID-19.

This chain uses TRBV10-3 with TRBJ2-3; D unclear. Trimming pared 3 bases from V and 2 bases from J, leaving 9 bases between. The germline V gene encodes CDR1 ENHRY and CDR2 SYGVKD. The CDR3 covers 14 residues. CDR3 sequence: CAISDTYLTDTQYF. The CDR3 coding sequence is TGTGCCATCAGTGACACCTACCTCACAGATACGCAGTATTTT.

This clone has just a few counts. CDR3 nucleotide sequence: TGCAGTGCTAGAAGTAGTACTACGCAGTATTTT. It yields the protein CSARSSTTQYF. J is TRBJ2-3 and V is TRBV20-1; D is uncertain. The V end was cut by 2 bases, the J end by 8 bases, with 8 bases between. Germline CDR1 DFQATT, CDR2 SNEGSKA (reference sequence). The CDR3 is made up of 11 amino acids.

V is TRBV11-2 and J is TRBJ1-5; TRBD1 matches at 7 bases. The V gene's germline CDR1 is SGHAT and CDR2 FQNNGV. The CDR3 runs to 14 residues. With V trimmed by 3 bases and J by 1 base, 0 bases remained unmatched. In nucleotides, the CDR3 is TGTGCCAGCAGCTTGGACAGGAGCAATCAGCCCCAGCATTTT. This gives the protein CASSLDRSNQPQHF.

V is TRBV3-1 (or the pseudogene TRBV3-2) and J is TRBJ2-3; tentatively, D is TRBD2 (5 bases). The ends were cut back, 4 bases at V and 0 bases at J, with 14 bases in the middle. The CDR3 consists of 16 residues. Germline assignment: CDR1 LGHDT and CDR2 YNNKEL (reference sequence). CDR3 loop: CASSRRRAQSTDTQYF. CDR3 bases: TGTGCCAGCAGCCGACGGCGGGCCCAAAGCACAGATACGCAGTATTTT.

The rearrangement joins TRBV30 to TRBJ2-3; D ambiguous. Per germline, CDR1 GTSNPN and CDR2 SVGIG (reference sequence). V was pared by 0 bases and J by 7 bases, with 8 bases between. This CDR3 spans 12 amino acids. Here the CDR3 reads CAWSVSTYTQYF. CDR3 nucleotide sequence: TGTGCCTGGAGTGTCTCAACTTATACGCAGTATTTT.

The chain combines TRBV30 with TRBJ1-4; D possibly corresponds to TRBD1 (6 bases). From germline, CDR1 is GTSNPN and CDR2 SVGIG (reference sequence). The V end was cut by 6 bases, the J end by 3 bases, with 17 bases between. The CDR3 loop spans 15 amino acids. CDR3 loop: CACEDTGLPNEKLFF. The DNA for the CDR3 is TGTGCCTGCGAGGACACAGGGCTCCCTAATGAAAAACTGTTTTTT.

In its sample, this clone was seen once. This rearrangement joins TRBV19 to TRBJ2-2; TRBD1 might be the D (6 bases). V lost 7 bases to trimming and J lost 5 bases, with 14 bases between them. Germline V gene lookup returns CDR1 LNHDA and CDR2 SQIVND (reference sequence). This CDR3 contains 14 residues. The CDR3 DNA sequence: TGTGCCAGTAAATTTCAGGGGAGAACCGGGGAGCTGTTTTTT. Protein sequence: CASKFQGRTGELFF.

This clone was seen just once. The genes are TRBV27 and TRBJ1-2, with no clear D. Trimming took off 0 bases at V and 8 bases at J, with 13 bases between the two ends. CDR1 is MNHEY, CDR2 SMNVEV, per germline (reference sequence). The CDR3 has 14 amino acids. CDR3 sequence (DNA): TGTGCCAGCAGTTTATCTTCGGGAGGGAGCGGCTACACCTTC. Translated: CASSLSSGGSGYTF.

This clone was picked up a small number of times. The chain is built from TRBV29-1 and TRBJ1-2; 7 nucleotides agree with TRBD1. This CDR3 region has 14 residues. Per germline, CDR1 SQVTM and CDR2 ANQGSEA. Trimming cost V 6 bases and J 1 base; bases outside gene matches: 8. CDR3 DNA sequence: TGCAGCGTGCCGACGAGGGGGCTTAACTATGGCTACACCTTC. This translates into CSVPTRGLNYGYTF.

The chain employs TRBV6-1 and TRBJ1-5; no definite D call. V lost 2 bases, J lost 0 bases, and 14 bases lay in between. This CDR3 comprises 17 residues. From germline, CDR1 is MNHNS and CDR2 SASEGT. CDR3 nucleotides: TGTGCCAGCAGTGAATTCCCCCCCGAGGATAGCAATCAGCCCCAGCATTTT. Translating it yields CASSEFPPEDSNQPQHF.

V gene TRBV5-5 combines with J gene TRBJ2-5, with D possibly TRBD1 on 6 matching bases. Germline lookup yields CDR1 SGHKS and CDR2 YYEKEE (reference sequence). The V end was cut by 1 base, the J end by 4 bases, with 14 bases between. The CDR3 is made up of 15 amino acids. The CDR3 nucleotides are TGTGCCAGCAGCTTGATCTGGGGGCCGGGAGAGACCCAGTACTTC. This gives the protein CASSLIWGPGETQYF.